This T cell receptor (beta chain) was obtained from a study of tumor-infiltrating lymphocytes in primary liver carcinoma. Overall study: All patients, whether men or women, fell within 30 to 69 years of age. Each of the growths was stage T1-T3 N0M0, extending about 4.2 to 11 cm across.

In the case of this clonotype: Its ends do not fully match the called genes, so a read error is possible.

The study extracted blood RNA from unsorted whole blood and also extracted germline DNA. The patients carried chronic HBV infection and had received no treatment. Germline V gene data show CDR1 as SGHAT and CDR2 as FQNNGV. The CDR3 runs to 16 residues. Priming with a constant-region primer yielded TCR beta cDNA from roughly 490 ng total RNA. Library construction for TCR beta comprised three nested multiplex PCR rounds performed with slightly modified ARM-PCR. In the first two PCR rounds, TRBV1-TRBV30 forward primers were paired with a C-beta reverse primer, and each round lasted about 9 cycles. TCRdb redid the calling of the multiplex PCR reads with MiXCR, one entry per CDR3 protein. The sample carries fewer than 400,000 distinct CDR3 sequences, more than 55% recorded once.

Material: peripheral blood. The chain joins TRBV11-2 to TRBJ2-2; D is tentatively TRBD1 or TRBD2 (5 bases each). The clonotype originates from a middle-aged man with primary liver carcinoma and hepatitis B virus infection. The CDR3 DNA sequence: TGTGCCAGCAGCTTAGTTACCAAGGGGTATGCCGGGAAGCTGTTTTTT. Its protein product is CASSLVTKGYAGKLFF.